The T cell receptor beta chain under discussion was sequenced for a study of blood T cell repertoires in COVID-19 (dated by TCRdb to between 2020 and 2021). About the full investigation: Samples covering the acute and convalescent phases of COVID-19 were provided by collaborators in the United States, Italy and Spain. The material from the prospective study consisted of cDNA or gDNA derived from T cells, B-cell-depleted T cells, or PBMCs. Subjects who had been exposed to COVID-19, were actively infected with it, or had recovered from it provided the deeply sampled blood TCRbeta repertoires that made up the dataset. A freely available public database, intended as a resource for researchers studying the immune response to SARS-CoV-2, is where the repertoires were released. Samples came from the ongoing ImmuneRACE study (first 160 participants) plus 1,254 subjects from 6 global collaborators. Sample metadata almost always included a de-identified subject ID, COVID-19 status, age in years and sex. Where available, HLA class I and class II types were obtained from metadata supplied by the sample provider rather than from assay-based typing.

General study outcomes and caveats: Clinical and demographic metadata were provided uncurated, with the amount varying by source and participant.

Whole blood was collected in K2EDTA tubes by collaborating institutions according to the institutions' own protocols. Collaborator samples were shipped for TCRbeta analysis as frozen whole blood, isolated PBMCs, or DNA extracted from either sample type. TCRbeta CDR3 regions were amplified from genomic DNA by means of the immunoSEQ Assay, a bias-controlled multiplex PCR. The study's own analysis went as follows. The number of nucleated cells in each sample was estimated from the amplification of reference gene primers within the assay. To quantify the absolute abundance of each unique TCRbeta CDR3 rearrangement, sequence reads were collapsed and filtered. For each sample, productive Simpson clonality was calculated as the square root of Simpson's diversity index over productive rearrangements. TCRdb mirrors the immuneACCESS table, restricted to in-frame sequences. Some clones are absent from its copies; in checked studies, under half trace to an unresolved V gene, and the reason for the others is unknown. V and J calls and clone size are as listed in that table; D and trimming were resolved from the DNA. In this sample the table shows approximately 130,000 clones, 70% to 90% of which occur a single time. Clones ranked in the top ten supply less than 8% of the sample.

As to this clone: Its recognized antigen is unknown. Within one base of it there is no much larger clone, and no base qualities were kept.

After removal of 4 bases from V and 6 bases from J, the junction retains 6 bases not matched to a gene. According to the germline V gene, CDR1 reads KGHSH and CDR2 reads LQKENI. The CDR3 covers 14 residues, taking in both the cysteine and the phenylalanine. Just the 42-base CDR3 DNA is kept, in frame starting at base 1. This TCR came from a man aged 45-60 years with acute or convalescent COVID-19. Sequencing was carried out using peripheral blood. The V gene is TRBV18 and the J gene is TRBJ2-1, and 7 junctional nucleotides match TRBD1. The sequence in DNA is TGTGCCAGCTCACGACAGGGAGAAGGCAATGAGCAGTTCTTC. Translated, it gives CASSRQGEGNEQFF.